These 14 T cell receptor beta chains were all obtained from the same sample, sequenced in a study of CD8+CD57+ T cells in acquired aplastic anemia. Genomic DNA provided the template from which TCR beta VDJ and CDR3 profiles were obtained. One entry per CDR3 protein, called by TCRdb with MiXCR from the reads. This repertoire shows 250,000 to 350,000 distinct CDR3 sequences, about 56% found once; its top ten account for 6.5% to 10%. Material: sorted CD4+, CD8+, or CD8+CD57+ T cells (not recorded which) from PBMCs. The source of these receptors is a human donor with severe aplastic anemia or a healthy control (not recorded which).

V usage is TRBV7-2 and J usage is TRBJ2-5; 7 bases agree with TRBD2. This CDR3 comprises 16 residues. Germline CDR1 is SGHTA and CDR2 is FQGNSA. The V segment lost 1 base and the J segment 3 bases; nucleotides outside the gene matches: 8. The CDR3 reads CASSLVPGGTKETQYF. The CDR3 bases are TGTGCCAGCAGCTTAGTTCCGGGGGGTACCAAAGAGACCCAGTACTTC.

This chain links TRBV7-8 with TRBJ2-3; 11 bases map to TRBD2. The CDR3 extends over 14 amino acids. Per germline, CDR1 SGHVS and CDR2 FQNEAQ. V dropped 5 bases and J dropped 5; count of bases not matched to a gene: 3. DNA of the CDR3: TGTGCCAGCAGCATACTAGCGGGAGAAGATACGCAGTATTTT. Protein product: CASSILAGEDTQYF.

The chain employs TRBV7-9 and TRBJ2-7; 8 bases match TRBD1. Germline V gene lookup returns CDR1 SEHNR and CDR2 FQNEAQ (reference sequence). The V and J ends lost 6 bases and 7 bases, in that order; junction bases with no gene match: 14. The length of the CDR3 is 15 residues. As DNA, the CDR3 is TGTGCCAGCAGTCGCCTCGGACAGGGCCTAAGAGAGCAGTACTTC. Encoded protein: CASSRLGQGLREQYF. Full variable domain (outside the CDR3, taken from reference TRBV7-9 and TRBJ2-7): DTGVSQNPRHKITKRGQNVTFRCDPISEHNRLYWYRQTLGQGPEFLTYFQNEAQLEKSRLLSDRFSAERPKGSFSTLEIQRTEQGDSAMYLCASSRLGQGLREQYFGPGTRLTVT.

This clonotype was detected ten times or more. This chain uses TRBV12-5 with TRBJ1-6; TRBD1 might be the D (5 bases). CDR3 length: 13 amino acids. Looked up from germline, CDR1 is LGHNT and CDR2 is FRNRAP. Trimming took off 4 bases at V and 7 bases at J, with 8 bases between the two ends. For the CDR3, the DNA is TGTGCTAGTGGTTCCGACAGAAATTCACCCCTCCACTTT. It codes for CASGSDRNSPLHF. Based on the CDR3 plus reference TRBV12-5 and TRBJ1-6, the full variable domain is DARVTQTPRHKVTEMGQEVTMRCQPILGHNTVFWYRQTMMQGLELLAYFRNRAPLDDSGMPKDRFSAEMPDATLATLKIQPSEPRDSAVYFCASGSDRNSPLHFGNGTRLTVT.

Details on this clonotype: A single base separates this from a much larger clone, so it may be a read error. The chain couples TRBV7-6 to TRBJ2-1, with 9 positions matching TRBD1. The V gene end was trimmed by 5 bases and the J gene end by 6 bases; junction bases not matched to a gene: 8. CDR3 length equals 15 residues. Germline CDR1 SGHVS, CDR2 FNYEAQ. Written as DNA, the CDR3 is TGTGCCAGCAGCAGGGGACAGGGAGTGTTCAATGAGCAGTTCTTC. Its protein is CASSRGQGVFNEQFF.

Ten or more counts support this clonotype. J is TRBJ2-7 and V is TRBV29-1; no clear D. V shed 3 bases and J shed 2 bases, with 8 bases lying between them. The germline CDR1 and CDR2 sequences are SQVTM and ANQGSEA. There are 12 residues in the CDR3. The CDR3 bases are TGCAGCGTTGAGGGTCTTACCTACGAGCAGTACTTC. Translation: CSVEGLTYEQYF.

This clonotype has a count of ten or more. The chain employs TRBV9 and TRBJ2-1; 9 bases fit TRBD2. The V and J ends lost 4 bases and 7 bases, in that order; junction bases with no gene match: 9. The V gene's germline CDR1 is SGDLS and CDR2 YYNGEE. The CDR3 contains 15 residues. In DNA, the CDR3 is TGTGCCAGCAGCCTCGGAGCGGGGGGCAGGAATGAGCAGTTCTTC. This sequence encodes CASSLGAGGRNEQFF.

J is TRBJ2-7 and V is TRBV4-1; 12 bases are shared with TRBD1. CDR1 and CDR2 from the germline V gene are MGHRA and YSYEKL. This CDR3 region has 17 residues. V lost 0 bases to trimming and J lost 5 bases; unmatched junction nucleotides: 8. The CDR3 nucleotides are TGCGCCAGCAGCCAAGATCCGGGGACAGGGGGCTACCACGAGCAGTACTTC. As protein: CASSQDPGTGGYHEQYF.

This clonotype came up a few times. The chain links TRBV10-3 to TRBJ1-3; 8 bases match TRBD1. This CDR3 region has 16 residues. The germline V gene encodes CDR1 ENHRY and CDR2 SYGVKD. The junction had 6 bases not matched to a gene; V was cut back by 5 bases and J by 0 bases. The CDR3 DNA is TGTGCCATCAGTCGGGGGACAGGTAACTCTGGAAACACCATATATTTT. Encoded protein: CAISRGTGNSGNTIYF.

This clonotype has a handful of counts. J is TRBJ2-5 and V is TRBV20-1; D not certain. The ends were cut back, 4 bases at V and 1 base at J, with 4 bases in the middle. Germline CDR1 is DFQATT and CDR2 is SNEGSKA (reference sequence). CDR3 size: 11 residues. DNA of the CDR3: TGCAGTGCTAACCGCCAAGAGACCCAGTACTTC. Translating it yields CSANRQETQYF.

This chain uses TRBV20-1 with TRBJ1-5; possibly TRBD1 for D (6 bases). Trimming stripped 0 bases from V and 3 bases from J, with 12 bases between. Germline V lookup: CDR1 DFQATT, CDR2 SNEGSKA (reference sequence). There are 15 residues in the CDR3. CDR3 sequence: CSARDGGQVNQPQHF. The CDR3 coding sequence is TGCAGTGCTAGAGATGGGGGACAAGTCAATCAGCCCCAGCATTTT.

The chain couples TRBV6-1 to TRBJ1-4, with TRBD1 identical over 7 bases. This CDR3 spans 14 amino acids. Germline loops: CDR1 MNHNS, CDR2 SASEGT. Germline trimming cut 6 bases from V and 6 bases from J; bases unmatched to any gene: 7. The CDR3 loop reads CASRRQGVYEKLFF. DNA for the CDR3: TGTGCCAGCAGAAGACAGGGAGTGTATGAAAAACTGTTTTTT.

The chain employs TRBV20-1 and TRBJ2-7; perhaps TRBD1 as D (6 bases). Trimming shortened V by 6 bases and J by 0 bases, and 12 bases separated the two germline ends. CDR1 and CDR2 (germline): DFQATT, SNEGSKA (reference sequence). The length of the CDR3 is 13 residues. CDR3 loop: CSAERDISYEQYF. CDR3 in DNA: TGCAGTGCCGAGAGGGACATCTCCTACGAGCAGTACTTC.

This clonotype was recorded many times. The V gene is TRBV20-1, the J gene TRBJ1-2, with no clear D. Germline assignment: CDR1 DFQATT and CDR2 SNEGSKA (reference sequence). The CDR3 loop spans 13 amino acids. The germline V and J ends were trimmed by 6 bases and 0 bases, with 11 bases remaining between them. CDR3: CSALMGANYGYTF. As DNA, the CDR3 is TGCAGTGCCCTCATGGGAGCTAACTATGGCTACACCTTC.